Each of the 14 T cell receptor beta chains below was sequenced from the same sample in a study of shared clonotypes between healthy human individuals. The assay was immunoSEQ multiplex PCR, and TCRdb's table has in-frame clones only and misses some. The profile shows over a million clones, more than 75% of them singletons. Source material: memory CD4+ T cells from PBMCs. Subset defined: CD45RA-negative fraction. These receptors all come from a man younger than 35 in good health. Some clones in this sample may be carry-over from other donors' samples.

J is TRBJ2-7 and V is TRBV18, with 8 bases that match TRBD1. V shed 4 bases and J 3 bases; nucleotides not matched to a gene: 8. Germline V gene lookup returns CDR1 KGHSH and CDR2 LQKENI. The CDR3 sequence is 15 residues long. CDR3 sequence (DNA): TGTGCCAGCTCACAAGCGTCAGGGGGCAGCTACGAGCAGTACTTC. Translated, it gives CASSQASGGSYEQYF.

The rearrangement joins TRBV2 to TRBJ2-4, with 7 bases lining up with TRBD1. The germline CDR1 and CDR2 sequences are SNHLY and FYNNEI. V was clipped by 3 bases and J by 6 bases; unmatched bases: 5. The CDR3 is made up of 14 amino acids. The CDR3 here is CASSELTGLNIQYF. DNA of the CDR3: TGTGCCAGCAGTGAGTTGACAGGGTTAAACATTCAGTACTTC.

The chain joins TRBV6-6 to TRBJ1-2; possibly TRBD1 for D (5 bases). Deletions cut 0 bases from V and 4 bases from J, with 9 bases between. CDR1 MNHNY and CDR2 SVGAGI come from the germline V gene (reference sequence). The CDR3 has 14 residues. The CDR3 sequence is CASSYSTATYGYTF. The CDR3 bases are TGTGCCAGCAGTTACTCGACAGCTACCTATGGCTACACCTTC.

V gene TRBV6-5 combines with J gene TRBJ2-1, with 12 bases identical to TRBD2. V lost 6 bases, J lost 7 bases, and 7 bases stayed unmatched. CDR3 length equals 15 residues. The germline V gene has CDR1 MNHEY and CDR2 SVGAGI. The CDR3 nucleotides are TGTGCCAGCAGCAGACTAGCGGGAGTTAAAAATGAGCAGTTCTTC. This sequence encodes CASSRLAGVKNEQFF.

J is TRBJ1-2 and V is TRBV5-1; TRBD1 matches 11 bases. The junction had 14 bases not matched to a gene; V was cut back by 5 bases and J by 8 bases. The CDR3 has 16 residues. Germline CDR1 is SGHRS and CDR2 is YFSETQ. CDR3 coding DNA: TGCGCCAGCAGTCCTATGTTGGACAGGGGGCTAGGAGGCTACACCTTC. It specifies CASSPMLDRGLGGYTF.

The chain couples TRBV27 to TRBJ2-2, with 8 bases matching TRBD1. CDR1 is MNHEY, CDR2 SMNVEV, per germline (reference sequence). V lost 9 bases, J lost 5 bases, and 11 bases stayed unmatched. The CDR3 runs to 15 residues. In DNA form, the CDR3 reads TGTGCCAGTGGAAGCATTCGGGACAGGACCGGGGAGCTGTTTTTT. Its protein is CASGSIRDRTGELFF.

The chain couples TRBV14 to TRBJ2-3; 8 nucleotides line up with TRBD1. Germline V gene lookup returns CDR1 SGHDN and CDR2 FVKESK. The CDR3 totals 17 residues. V trimming: 1 base; J trimming: 1 base; junction bases outside the gene matches: 7. CDR3 protein: CASSQVGPGQGTDTQYF. For the CDR3, the DNA is TGTGCCAGCAGCCAAGTCGGTCCGGGACAGGGCACAGATACGCAGTATTTT.

This clone was found many times. The chain joins TRBV5-4 to TRBJ2-7, with 11 nucleotides matching TRBD2. From germline, CDR1 is SGHNT and CDR2 YYREEE (reference sequence). V shed 4 bases, J shed 3 bases, and the junction held 6 bases outside the gene matches. The CDR3 length is 15 residues. For the CDR3, the DNA is TGTGCCAGCAGCGTGACTAGCGGGACCCACTACGAGCAGTACTTC. Its translation is CASSVTSGTHYEQYF.

On this clone itself: One junction end disagrees with the germline gene, perhaps due to a read error. The genes are TRBV28 and TRBJ2-1; a weak D match, TRBD2 (5 bases). CDR1 is MDHEN, CDR2 SYDVKM, per germline. CDR3 size: 16 residues. CDR3 in amino acids: CASSGSVGGSFNEQFF. The CDR3 DNA is TGTGCCAGCAGTGGGTCCGTTGGCGGGTCCTTCAATGAGCAGTTCTTC.

This chain joins TRBV5-4 and TRBJ2-5, with 8 bases aligning to TRBD1. CDR3 length: 16 residues. The germline V gene has CDR1 SGHNT and CDR2 YYREEE (reference sequence). V was pared by 1 base and J by 5 bases, with 10 bases of the junction left unmatched. The CDR3 spells CASSLSGQGAWETQYF. CDR3 nucleotides: TGTGCCAGCAGCTTGTCGGGGCAGGGGGCATGGGAGACCCAGTACTTC.

A word on this clone: An end of the junction does not agree with germline; a read error may underlie this. The chain combines TRBV11-2 with TRBJ2-7, with TRBD2 as a possible D gene (5 bases). CDR3 size: 15 residues. Germline CDR1 reads SGHAT; CDR2 reads FQNNGV. CDR3 sequence: CASRPGVGLSCEQYF. The CDR3 DNA reads TGTGCCAGCAGACCCGGGGTAGGACTCTCCTGCGAGCAGTACTTC.

Remarks on this clone: The germline gene is not matched at one end of the junction; a read error may be the cause. This sequence joins TRBV7-2 and TRBJ2-2, with TRBD1 matching 8 bases. CDR1 and CDR2 (germline): SGHTA, FQGNSA. The CDR3 extends over 16 amino acids. This CDR3 reads CASSPRQGPKTGELFF. CDR3 in DNA: TGTGCCAGCAGCCCGAGACAGGGGCCGAAAACCGGGGAGCTGTTTTTT.

The chain has TRBV7-2 and TRBJ2-2; maybe TRBD2 (5 bases). The CDR3 runs to 15 residues. Trimming left V 0 bases short and J 6 bases short, with 11 bases between. The germline CDR1 and CDR2 sequences are SGHTA and FQGNSA. CDR3 in DNA: TGTGCCAGCAGCTTAGCGGACTTACGTGCCGGGGAGCTGTTTTTT. Its protein is CASSLADLRAGELFF.

The rearrangement uses TRBV6-5 and TRBJ2-7, with 7 bases aligning to TRBD1. The junction had 7 bases not matched to a gene; V was cut back by 4 bases and J by 1 base. This CDR3 has 15 amino acids. Germline loops: CDR1 MNHEY, CDR2 SVGAGI. This CDR3 is CASSSAGTDSYEQYF. The CDR3 coding sequence is TGTGCCAGCAGTTCTGCCGGGACAGATTCCTACGAGCAGTACTTC.